This TCR beta chain was obtained from a study of shared clonotypes between healthy human individuals. Study-wide results and limits: Naive CD4 clonotypes were shared across a few donors at about 5.3%. Clonotypes shared by all four sorted-subset donors had higher generation probabilities than non-shared clonotypes.

About this clone: Its antigen remains unknown.

Repertoires were generated with immunoSEQ multiplex PCR, while TCRdb's copy carries only in-frame clones and drops some. The sample holds 850,000 to 1,200,000 clones, under 80% seen once. V was cut by 1 base and J by 4 bases, with 11 bases left in between. From germline, CDR1 is SGHTA and CDR2 FQGNSA. The CDR3 is made up of 15 amino acids. The sequence came from a man younger than 30 in good health. The material sequenced was memory CD4+ T cells sorted from blood. The subset here: CD45RA-negative fraction. The chain recombines TRBV7-2 with TRBJ2-1; D unclear. The CDR3 loop is CASSLGRAAYNEQFF. The DNA of the CDR3 is TGTGCCAGCAGCTTAGGGCGAGCAGCTTACAATGAGCAGTTCTTC.